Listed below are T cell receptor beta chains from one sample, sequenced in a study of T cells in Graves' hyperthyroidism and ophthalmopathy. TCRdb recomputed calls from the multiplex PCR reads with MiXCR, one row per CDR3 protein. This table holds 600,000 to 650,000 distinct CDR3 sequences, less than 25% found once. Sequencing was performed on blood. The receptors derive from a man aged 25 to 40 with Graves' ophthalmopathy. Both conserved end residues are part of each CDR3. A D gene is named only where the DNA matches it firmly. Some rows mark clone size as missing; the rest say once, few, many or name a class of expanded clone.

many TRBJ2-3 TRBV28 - CASSRRGSDTQYF TGTGCCAGCAGCCGCCGTGGCTCTGATACGCAGTATTTT
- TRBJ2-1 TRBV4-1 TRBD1 CASSQDLGQGPLTEQFF TGCGCCAGCAGCCAAGATCTGGGACAGGGGCCTTTGACTGAGCAGTTCTTC
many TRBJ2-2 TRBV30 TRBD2 CASRSGRSTGELFF TGTGCCTCGAGAAGCGGGAGGTCCACCGGGGAGCTGTTTTTT
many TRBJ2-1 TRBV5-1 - CASSLGEAGNEQFF TGCGCCAGCAGCTTGGGGGAGGCGGGCAATGAGCAGTTCTTC
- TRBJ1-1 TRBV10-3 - CAISPGIAGEAFF TGTGCCATCAGCCCTGGGATAGCCGGAGAAGCTTTCTTT
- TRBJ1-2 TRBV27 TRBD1 CASSSTGWDGYTF TGTGCCAGCAGCTCGACAGGGTGGGATGGCTACACCTTC
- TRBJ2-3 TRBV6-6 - CASSYIARSDTQYF TGTGCCAGCAGTTACATCGCACGGTCAGATACGCAGTATTTT
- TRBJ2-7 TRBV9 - CASSVAGSTYEQYF TGTGCCAGCAGCGTAGCCGGGAGTACCTACGAGCAGTACTTC
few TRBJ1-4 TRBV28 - CASSPAGVRATNEKLFF TGTGCCAGCAGTCCTGCGGGGGTTAGGGCAACTAATGAAAAACTGTTTTTT
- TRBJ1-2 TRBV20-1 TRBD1 CSALRTGDSNYGYTF TGCAGTGCTTTACGGACAGGGGATTCTAACTATGGCTACACCTTC
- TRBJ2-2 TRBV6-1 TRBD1 CASSEYRGNTGELFF TGTGCCAGCAGTGAATACAGGGGCAACACCGGGGAGCTGTTTTTT
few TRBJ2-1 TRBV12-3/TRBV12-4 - CASSFPGSFNEQFF TGTGCCAGCAGTTTCCCCGGATCGTTCAATGAGCAGTTCTTC
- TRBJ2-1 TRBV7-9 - CASSLFDAFEQFF TGTGCCAGCAGCTTGTTTGACGCCTTTGAGCAGTTCTTC
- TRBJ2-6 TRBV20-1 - CAVWGDSGANVLTF TGCGCCGTCTGGGGGGACTCTGGGGCCAACGTCCTGACTTTC
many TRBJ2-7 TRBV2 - CASREGSYEQYF TGTGCCAGCAGGGAGGGCTCCTACGAGCAGTACTTC
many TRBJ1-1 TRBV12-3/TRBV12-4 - CASSNRVTEAFF TGTGCCAGCAGTAACAGGGTTACTGAAGCTTTCTTT
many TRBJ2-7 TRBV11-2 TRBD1 CASSSLRDRAYEQYF TGTGCCAGCAGCTCCCTCCGGGACAGGGCCTACGAGCAGTACTTC
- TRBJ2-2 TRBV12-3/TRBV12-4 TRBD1 CASSLFGTDLTGELFF TGTGCCAGCAGTTTGTTCGGGACAGACTTAACCGGGGAGCTGTTTTTT
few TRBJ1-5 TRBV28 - CASNLDSYQPQHF TGTGCCAGCAATTTAGACAGCTATCAGCCCCAGCATTTT
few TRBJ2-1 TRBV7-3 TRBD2 CASSSSGSRDEQFF TGTGCCAGCAGCTCTAGCGGGAGTAGAGATGAGCAGTTCTTC
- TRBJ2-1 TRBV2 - CASELEDRYNEQFF TGTGCCAGCGAACTCGAAGACAGATACAATGAGCAGTTCTTC
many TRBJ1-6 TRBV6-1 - CASSWEQGPSPLHF TGTGCCAGCAGTTGGGAACAGGGACCCTCACCCCTCCACTTT
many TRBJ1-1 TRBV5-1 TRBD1 CASSLSGTGGTEAFF TGCGCCAGCAGCCTATCCGGGACAGGGGGCACTGAAGCTTTCTTT
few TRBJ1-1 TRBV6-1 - CASSLGGGGHTEAFF TGTGCCAGCAGCCTTGGAGGGGGGGGTCACACTGAAGCTTTCTTT
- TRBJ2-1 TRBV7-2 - CASSLLGTDYNEQFF TGTGCCAGCAGCTTACTCGGGACTGACTACAATGAGCAGTTCTTC
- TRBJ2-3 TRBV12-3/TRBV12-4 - CASTPRASVTDTQYF TGTGCCAGCACCCCCCGCGCGAGCGTAACAGATACGCAGTATTTT
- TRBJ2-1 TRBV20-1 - CSARDALKSSYNEQFF TGCAGTGCTAGAGACGCATTAAAAAGCTCCTACAATGAGCAGTTCTTC
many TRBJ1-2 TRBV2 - CASSEGLPKVYGYTF TGTGCCAGCAGTGAAGGACTCCCGAAGGTCTATGGCTACACCTTC
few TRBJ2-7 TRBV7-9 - CGAPYEQYF TGTGGGGCCCCCTACGAGCAGTACTTC
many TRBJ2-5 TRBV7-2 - CASSLNGQMSETQYF TGTGCCAGCAGCTTAAATGGACAGATGTCGGAGACCCAGTACTTC
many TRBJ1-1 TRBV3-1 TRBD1 CASSPPQGVMNTEAFF TGTGCCAGCAGCCCCCCACAGGGGGTGATGAACACTGAAGCTTTCTTT
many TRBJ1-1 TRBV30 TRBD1 CAWRSGSGTGAEAFF TGTGCCTGGAGAAGCGGATCCGGGACAGGGGCTGAAGCTTTCTTT
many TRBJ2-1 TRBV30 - CAWRASGTPKSNEQFF TGTGCCTGGAGGGCATCGGGGACTCCAAAATCCAATGAGCAGTTCTTC
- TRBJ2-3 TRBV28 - CASSYQGPLTTDTQYF TGTGCCAGCAGTTATCAGGGACCGCTTACCACAGATACGCAGTATTTT
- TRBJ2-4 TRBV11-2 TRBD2 CASSFPRLAGVAKNIQYF TGTGCCAGCAGCTTCCCCCGACTAGCGGGAGTAGCCAAAAACATTCAGTACTTC
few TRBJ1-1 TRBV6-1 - CASSERMNTEAFF TGTGCCAGCAGTGAACGGATGAACACTGAAGCTTTCTTT
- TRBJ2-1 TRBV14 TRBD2 CASSRDLAGAYNEQFF TGTGCCAGCAGCCGAGACCTAGCGGGAGCCTACAATGAGCAGTTCTTC
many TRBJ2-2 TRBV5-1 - CASSRGRDTGELFF TGCGCCAGCAGCCGGGGACGGGACACCGGGGAGCTGTTTTTT
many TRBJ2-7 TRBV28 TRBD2 CASSFRLAGTYEQYF TGTGCCAGCAGTTTTCGACTAGCGGGGACCTACGAGCAGTACTTC
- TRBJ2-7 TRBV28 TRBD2 CASTQGGYEQYF TGTGCCAGCACCCAGGGAGGGTACGAGCAGTACTTC
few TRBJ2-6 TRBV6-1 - CASSPGTKSSGANVLTF TGTGCCAGCAGTCCCGGGACAAAGAGCTCTGGGGCCAACGTCCTGACTTTC
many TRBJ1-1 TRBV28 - CASRLGHMNTEAFF TGTGCCAGCAGACTAGGACACATGAACACTGAAGCTTTCTTT
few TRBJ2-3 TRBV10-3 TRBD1 CAISESGPGGAPDTQYF TGTGCCATCAGTGAGTCGGGGCCAGGGGGCGCACCGGATACGCAGTATTTT
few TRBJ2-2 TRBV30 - CAWSKVKGVAGELFF TGTGCCTGGAGTAAGGTGAAAGGGGTCGCCGGGGAGCTGTTTTTT
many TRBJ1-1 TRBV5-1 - CASSLEGQMNTEAFF TGTGCCAGCAGCTTGGAGGGACAAATGAACACTGAAGCTTTCTTT
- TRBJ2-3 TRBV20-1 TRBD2 CSASQTSGTTDTQYF TGCAGTGCTTCTCAAACTAGCGGAACCACAGATACGCAGTATTTT
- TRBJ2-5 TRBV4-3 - CASSQVHRERTETQYF TGCGCCAGCAGCCAAGTCCATCGGGAGAGGACAGAGACCCAGTACTTC
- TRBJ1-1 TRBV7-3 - CASSLTRVTILSNTEAFF TGTGCCAGCAGCTTAACGAGGGTCACCATTCTCTCGAACACTGAAGCTTTCTTT
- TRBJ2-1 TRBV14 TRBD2 CASSQGTSGFYNEQFF TGTGCCAGCAGCCAGGGGACTAGCGGATTCTACAATGAGCAGTTCTTC
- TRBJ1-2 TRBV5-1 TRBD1 CASSSAPGQRNYGYTF TGCGCCAGCAGCTCGGCCCCGGGACAGCGAAACTATGGCTACACCTTC
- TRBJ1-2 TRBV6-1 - CASSEATANYGYTF TGTGCCAGCAGTGAAGCGACAGCTAACTATGGCTACACCTTC
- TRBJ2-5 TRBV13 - CASSTGTLPRETQYF TGTGCCAGCAGCACCGGGACCCTCCCGAGGGAGACCCAGTACTTC
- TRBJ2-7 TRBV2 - CASSEDGFYEQYF TGTGCCAGCAGTGAGGACGGTTTCTACGAGCAGTACTTC
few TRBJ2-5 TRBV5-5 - CASSQAQGLPGYF TGTGCCAGCAGCCAAGCCCAGGGTTTACCGGGGTACTTC
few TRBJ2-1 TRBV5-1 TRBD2 CASSPGTSGLHEQFF TGCGCCAGCAGCCCTGGGACTAGCGGGCTCCATGAGCAGTTCTTC